These 31 T cell receptor beta chains originate from one sample sequenced in a study of OX40 agonist ivuxolimab in advanced cancers. Libraries were prepared by immunoSEQ multiplex PCR; TCRdb keeps only in-frame clonotypes and omits some of them. The data contain about 26,000 clones, roughly four fifths of them singletons. Specimen: CD4+ or CD8+ T cells sorted from blood, collected in a trial of the OX40 agonist ivuxolimab. These receptors were obtained from an adult with an advanced solid tumor such as melanoma, head and neck, liver or kidney cancer.

CDR3 residues: CASSLDGYGYTF. The CDR3 DNA sequence: TGTGCCAGCAGCTTAGATGGCTATGGCTACACCTTC. V is TRBV11-1 and J is TRBJ1-2; D is unclear. CDR1 and CDR2 (germline): SGHAT, FQDESV (reference sequence). V lost 1 base to trimming and J lost 4 bases, with 4 bases between them. This CDR3 contains 12 residues.

The chain links TRBV2 to TRBJ1-3; 10 bases align to TRBD1. The V gene end was trimmed by 6 bases and the J gene end by 3 bases; junction bases not matched to a gene: 5. Germline-derived CDR1 and CDR2 are SNHLY and FYNNEI. The CDR3 has 15 amino acids. In DNA, the CDR3 is TGTGCCAGCAGCCGGGACAGGGGTGTTGGAAACACCATATATTTT. It encodes CASSRDRGVGNTIYF.

The chain employs TRBV12-5 and TRBJ2-3, with D perhaps TRBD1 (6 bases). The CDR3 is 15 residues long. Trimming took 1 base from V and 4 from J, leaving 12 bases between them. The germline gives CDR1 LGHNT, CDR2 FRNRAP. In DNA form, the CDR3 reads TGTGCTAGTGGTTTGGAGGGGGAAGGGTCAGATACGCAGTATTTT. It is translated as CASGLEGEGSDTQYF.

The chain has TRBV27 and TRBJ1-1; 7 bases line up with TRBD1. The CDR3 runs 15 residues. V trimming: 4 bases; J trimming: 3 bases; junction bases outside the gene matches: 8. The germline V gene has CDR1 MNHEY and CDR2 SMNVEV (reference sequence). In nucleotides, the CDR3 is TGTGCCAGCAGTTCGGGACAGAGCCTACACACTGAAGCTTTCTTT. It is translated as CASSSGQSLHTEAFF.

The chain recombines TRBV5-1 with TRBJ1-1, with D tentatively TRBD1 (5 bases). Between the trimmed V and J ends, which lost 2 bases and 5 bases, there was a span of 10 bases. Germline V gene lookup returns CDR1 SGHRS and CDR2 YFSETQ. The CDR3 is 13 amino acids. CDR3 sequence reads: CASSLVQGTEAFF. The CDR3 coding sequence is TGCGCCAGCAGCTTAGTCCAGGGAACTGAAGCTTTCTTT.

This chain links TRBV5-1 with TRBJ2-7; 7 bases line up with TRBD1. Germline V gene data show CDR1 as SGHRS and CDR2 as YFSETQ. V shed 4 bases, J shed 2 bases, and the junction held 9 bases outside the gene matches. The CDR3 has 15 residues. The CDR3 DNA is TGCGCCAGCAGCCTAGCCGGGACAGACCCCTACGAGCAGTACTTC. Amino acid sequence: CASSLAGTDPYEQYF.

V gene TRBV5-5 combines with J gene TRBJ1-6, with D perhaps matching TRBD1 (5 bases). Trimming left V 2 bases short and J 8 bases short, with 8 bases between. The CDR3 extends over 13 amino acids. Germline V gene lookup returns CDR1 SGHKS and CDR2 YYEKEE (reference sequence). CDR3 nucleotide sequence: TGTGCCAGCAGCTTAACAGGAGATTCACCCCTCCACTTT. This sequence encodes CASSLTGDSPLHF.

The V gene is TRBV10-3, the J gene TRBJ2-5; TRBD1 matches 8 bases. The germline V gene has CDR1 ENHRY and CDR2 SYGVKD. Trimming removed 6 bases from V and 7 bases from J; junction bases left unmatched: 7. CDR3 length: 13 residues. Written as DNA, the CDR3 is TGTGCCATCAGGGGACAGGAGTACGGGACCCAGTACTTC. Its protein is CAIRGQEYGTQYF.

The chain carries TRBV15 and TRBJ2-5, with TRBD2 matching over 9 bases. The CDR3 is 16 amino acids. Germline CDR1 LNHNV, CDR2 YYDKDF (reference sequence). The V segment lost 1 base and the J segment 1 base; nucleotides outside the gene matches: 4. The CDR3 is CATSRAGGGAQETQYF. DNA of the CDR3: TGTGCCACCAGCAGAGCTGGCGGGGGGGCCCAAGAGACCCAGTACTTC.

This chain uses TRBV13 with TRBJ1-3; D gene unclear. The germline V and J ends were trimmed by 3 bases and 0 bases, with 0 bases remaining between them. The germline V gene encodes CDR1 PRHDT and CDR2 FYEKMQ (reference sequence). The CDR3 totals 12 residues. In DNA, the CDR3 is TGTGCCAGCAGCTTCTCTGGAAACACCATATATTTT. Amino acid sequence: CASSFSGNTIYF.

This chain connects TRBV2 to TRBJ2-7; D might be TRBD2 (5 bases). Germline CDR1 and CDR2: SNHLY and FYNNEI. With 1 base removed from V and 0 bases from J, the gap between germline ends came to 10 bases. The CDR3 is 15 residues long. As DNA, the CDR3 is TGTGCCAGCAGTGAAGGGATAGGGAGCTCCTACGAGCAGTACTTC. Translating gives CASSEGIGSSYEQYF. Looking up the rest from reference TRBV2 and TRBJ2-7 gives the full variable domain: EPEVTQTPSHQVTQMGQEVILRCVPISNHLYFYWYRQILGQKVEFLVSFYNNEISEKSEIFDDQFSVERPDGSNFTLKIRSTKLEDSAMYFCASSEGIGSSYEQYFGPGTRLTVT.

This chain joins TRBV4-1 and TRBJ2-7; maybe TRBD1 (5 bases). Germline CDR1 reads MGHRA; CDR2 reads YSYEKL. Deletions cut 1 base from V and 3 bases from J, with 16 bases between. The CDR3 sequence is 16 residues long. The CDR3 sequence is CASSQGRGLGDYEQYF. The CDR3 DNA is TGCGCCAGCAGCCAAGGAAGAGGTCTAGGGGACTACGAGCAGTACTTC.

The V gene is TRBV30, the J gene TRBJ1-1; D not certain. The V gene's germline CDR1 is GTSNPN and CDR2 SVGIG (reference sequence). The ends were cut back, 3 bases at V and 3 bases at J, with 8 bases in the middle. This CDR3 is built from 12 residues. The CDR3 DNA follows: TGTGCCTGGAGGGACTTGGACACTGAAGCTTTCTTT. This translates into CAWRDLDTEAFF. Full variable domain (outside the CDR3, taken from reference TRBV30 and TRBJ1-1): SQTIHQWPATLVQPVGSPLSLECTVEGTSNPNLYWYRQAAGRGLQLLFYSVGIGQISSEVPQNLSASRPQDRQFILSSKKLLLSDSGFYLCAWRDLDTEAFFGQGTRLTVV.

As to this clone: A far larger clone is off by one base, so a read error is likely. As DNA, the CDR3 is TGTGCCAGCAGCTTGGCCAATGGGGGCACGAACACCGGGGAGCTGTTTTTT. The encoded protein is CASSLANGGTNTGELFF. This sequence joins TRBV5-5 and TRBJ2-2; D might be TRBD1 (6 bases). The CDR3 runs to 17 residues. Deletions cut 0 bases from V and 0 bases from J, with 12 bases between. Per the germline V gene, CDR1 is SGHKS and CDR2 is YYEKEE (reference sequence).

The table lists this clone with a count of one. The chain joins TRBV6-1 to TRBJ1-5, with D possibly TRBD1 on 5 matching bases. CDR1 and CDR2 (germline): MNHNS, SASEGT. This CDR3 is built from 14 residues. Trimming pared 5 bases from V and 0 bases from J, leaving 8 bases between. The CDR3 protein is CASSRTHSNQPQHF. In nucleotides, the CDR3 is TGTGCCAGCAGTCGGACACATAGCAATCAGCCCCAGCATTTT.

The chain joins TRBV27 to TRBJ1-2; a weak D match, TRBD1 (6 bases). CDR1 is MNHEY, CDR2 SMNVEV, per germline (reference sequence). Trimming pared 5 bases from V and 2 bases from J, leaving 12 bases between. The CDR3 totals 14 residues. The CDR3 bases are TGTGCCAGCAGTCTGCAAACAGGGAACTATGGCTACACCTTC. It encodes CASSLQTGNYGYTF.

This rearrangement joins TRBV7-9 to TRBJ2-6; D perhaps matches TRBD2 (6 bases). Per germline, CDR1 SEHNR and CDR2 FQNEAQ (reference sequence). The CDR3 has 17 residues. The V gene lost 5 bases and the J gene lost 0 bases, with 14 bases spanning the gap. In DNA form, the CDR3 reads TGTGCCAGCAGCCCCCAGGGACTCATCTCTGGGGCCAACGTCCTGACTTTC. Its protein is CASSPQGLISGANVLTF.

Remarks on this clone: An end of the junction differs from the germline gene, which may be a read error. The same CDR3 also results from other DNA sequences found in this sample. The V call is TRBV5-8, the J call TRBJ1-1; D is undetermined. Looked up from germline, CDR1 is SGHTS and CDR2 is YDEGEE. This CDR3 comprises 13 residues. CDR3 DNA sequence: TGTGCCAGCAGCTTCGGGCCGAACACTGAGGCTTTCTTT. Amino acids: CASSFGPNTEAFF.

This clone has just one count. The rearrangement uses TRBV2 and TRBJ2-2, with 7 bases identical to TRBD2. Trimming at V came to 8 bases and at J to 2 bases, leaving 5 bases not matched to a gene. Germline CDR1 and CDR2: SNHLY and FYNNEI. The CDR3 spans 14 residues. The CDR3 loop is CASVGTINTGELFF. DNA of the CDR3: TGTGCCAGCGTAGGGACTATCAACACCGGGGAGCTGTTTTTT.

The genes are TRBV19 and TRBJ1-6; D is unresolved. The CDR3 loop spans 12 amino acids. V dropped 5 bases and J dropped 6 bases, with 5 bases sitting between them. The germline V gene encodes CDR1 LNHDA and CDR2 SQIVND (reference sequence). In DNA form, the CDR3 reads TGTGCCAGTAGTCCGATTAATTCACCCCTCCACTTT. Protein product: CASSPINSPLHF.

The chain uses TRBV9 and TRBJ1-2; perhaps TRBD1 as D (5 bases). The CDR3 length is 15 residues. Trimming removed 0 bases from V and 2 bases from J, with 11 bases in between. Germline CDR1 and CDR2: SGDLS and YYNGEE. The CDR3 loop reads CASSVAEAGNYGYTF. The CDR3 DNA reads TGTGCCAGCAGCGTAGCTGAGGCAGGGAACTATGGCTACACCTTC.

The rearrangement joins TRBV14 to TRBJ2-3; TRBD1 might be the D (6 bases). V was cut by 1 base and J by 2 bases, with 16 bases left in between. CDR3 length equals 17 residues. Germline V CDR1 and CDR2: SGHDN, FVKESK. CDR3 DNA sequence: TGTGCCAGCAGCCAAGGGAACAGGGTCATCCCCACAGATACGCAGTATTTT. Its translation: CASSQGNRVIPTDTQYF.

This clone was detected once. The chain uses TRBV4-1 and TRBJ1-1, with D unresolved. This CDR3 spans 13 amino acids. Between the trimmed V and J ends, which lost 6 bases and 4 bases, there was a span of 12 bases. Germline loops: CDR1 MGHRA, CDR2 YSYEKL. The CDR3 reads CASSRLSGTEAFF. The CDR3 coding sequence is TGCGCCAGCAGTCGGTTATCGGGCACTGAAGCTTTCTTT.

This chain connects TRBV19 to TRBJ1-4; no clear D. This CDR3 is built from 14 residues. Per the germline V gene, CDR1 is LNHDA and CDR2 is SQIVND (reference sequence). The V end lost 5 bases, the J end lost 0 bases, and 7 bases lay between the germline ends. The CDR3 DNA follows: TGTGCCAGTAGTTCCACATCAACTAATGAAAAACTGTTTTTT. Protein sequence: CASSSTSTNEKLFF.

The sample holds a few counts of this clone. The chain has TRBV7-9 and TRBJ1-2; tentatively, D is TRBD1 (6 bases). The ends were cut back, 5 bases at V and 4 bases at J, with 14 bases in the middle. Looked up from germline, CDR1 is SEHNR and CDR2 is FQNEAQ (reference sequence). CDR3 length: 14 residues. The CDR3 DNA reads TGTGCCAGCAGCCCCGACGGGGGGCCCTATGGCTACACCTTC. Translation: CASSPDGGPYGYTF.

V usage is TRBV11-3 and J usage is TRBJ2-3, with D maybe TRBD1 (6 bases). Germline CDR1 SGHNT, CDR2 YENEEA. The CDR3 sequence is 15 residues long. V was shortened by 1 base and J by 5 bases, with 13 bases between the two germline ends. The CDR3 DNA is TGTGCCAGCAGCTTAGGAGGGACAAGGGGAGATACGCAGTATTTT. Encoded protein: CASSLGGTRGDTQYF.

The chain carries TRBV6-5 and TRBJ2-1; D gene uncertain. CDR1 is MNHEY and CDR2 is SVGAGI in the germline V gene. The CDR3 extends over 16 amino acids. Trimming took 0 bases from V and 8 from J, leaving 17 bases between them. CDR3 protein: CASSYSAQLLGHEQFF. CDR3 sequence (DNA): TGTGCCAGCAGTTACTCCGCCCAGCTCCTAGGGCATGAGCAGTTCTTC.

This clone was recorded once. The chain combines TRBV5-1 with TRBJ2-7; D is ambiguous. Trimming stripped 0 bases from V and 0 bases from J, with 16 bases between. CDR1 and CDR2 from the germline V gene are SGHRS and YFSETQ. The CDR3 spans 17 residues. CDR3 loop: CASSLAAFGGTSYEQYF. CDR3 DNA: TGCGCCAGCAGCTTGGCCGCCTTTGGTGGAACCTCCTACGAGCAGTACTTC. The variable domain in full, completed from reference TRBV5-1 and TRBJ2-7, reads KAGVTQTPRYLIKTRGQQVTLSCSPISGHRSVSWYQQTPGQGLQFLFEYFSETQRNKGNFPGRFSGRQFSNSRSEMNVSTLELGDSALYLCASSLAAFGGTSYEQYFGPGTRLTVT.

J is TRBJ2-1 and V is TRBV5-4, with D hard to call. The CDR3 covers 14 residues. CDR1 and CDR2 (germline): SGHNT, YYREEE (reference sequence). V was trimmed by 0 bases and J by 5 bases, leaving 9 bases between them. CDR3 bases: TGTGCCAGCAGCTTGGGGACCCTGGACAATGAGCAGTTCTTC. This codes for CASSLGTLDNEQFF. Based on the CDR3 plus reference TRBV5-4 and TRBJ2-1, the full variable domain is ETGVTQSPTHLIKTRGQQVTLRCSSQSGHNTVSWYQQALGQGPQFIFQYYREEENGRGNFPPRFSGLQFPNYSSELNVNALELDDSALYLCASSLGTLDNEQFFGPGTRLTVL.

There are a few counts of this clone. The CDR3 nucleotides are TGTGCCAGTAGTTTTGGAGGGGGGAACACTGAAGCTTTCTTT. It yields the protein CASSFGGGNTEAFF. The chain uses TRBV19 and TRBJ1-1; weak D call: TRBD1 (6 bases). The CDR3 sequence is 14 residues long. Germline V gives CDR1 LNHDA, CDR2 SQIVND (reference sequence). The V and J ends lost 5 bases and 1 base respectively, with 11 bases between them.

This chain links TRBV19 with TRBJ2-3; D ambiguous. V was cut by 3 bases and J by 2 bases, with 9 bases left in between. Germline loops: CDR1 LNHDA, CDR2 SQIVND (reference sequence). The CDR3 loop spans 14 amino acids. The CDR3 nucleotides read TGTGCCAGTAGTATCGCACTGTCCACAGATACGCAGTATTTT. The encoded protein is CASSIALSTDTQYF.